The 29 T cell receptor beta chains given below trace back to one sample, sequenced in a study of Graves' ophthalmopathy and Graves' hyperthyroidism. CDR3 regions of TCR beta were amplified from RNA transcripts. Scientists carried out first-round RT-PCR using HTBI primers and then a second-round multiplex PCR. TCRdb reprocessed the multiplex PCR reads with MiXCR, giving one entry per CDR3 protein. The data hold about 620,000 distinct CDR3 sequences, with about 20% observed a single time. The sequenced sample was peripheral blood. These receptors all stem from a woman younger than 35 with stable Graves' hyperthyroidism. Some clones in this sample may be carry-over from other donors' samples.

Of note for this clonotype: Since a much larger clone is just one base distant, this may be a read error. The chain combines TRBV6-2 or TRBV6-3 with TRBJ2-5, with TRBD2 as a possible D gene (5 bases). The length of the CDR3 is 16 residues. The V and J ends lost 6 bases and 0 bases respectively, with 17 bases between them. Germline lookup yields CDR1 MNHEY and CDR2 SVGEGT. The CDR3 region has the DNA TGTGCCAGCAGCTCCCGACTATCGGGGTACCAAGAGACCCAGTACTTC. Its translation: CASSSRLSGYQETQYF.

This clonotype was counted at least ten times. V usage is TRBV20-1 and J usage is TRBJ1-1; 11 bases line up with TRBD1. The V segment lost 5 bases and the J segment 1 base; nucleotides outside the gene matches: 6. In germline, CDR1 is DFQATT, CDR2 SNEGSKA (reference sequence). CDR3 size: 15 residues. The CDR3 region is CSARTGGPANTEAFF. In DNA form, the CDR3 reads TGCAGTGCTCGGACAGGGGGCCCTGCGAACACTGAAGCTTTCTTT.

This clonotype was seen at least ten times. The CDR3 DNA is TGTGCCTGGAGTGCAGAACTCAGGGGTCTCGCTTTCTTT. It codes for CAWSAELRGLAFF. This chain uses TRBV30 with TRBJ1-1, with D possibly being TRBD1 (6 bases). Germline V gene data show CDR1 as GTSNPN and CDR2 as SVGIG (reference sequence). V lost 1 base and J 11 bases, leaving 17 bases between the germline ends. This CDR3 is built from 13 residues.

This clonotype was counted between two and nine times. The chain carries TRBV4-1 and TRBJ2-2; D gene ambiguous. Germline V gives CDR1 MGHRA, CDR2 YSYEKL. The length of the CDR3 is 16 residues. V was cut by 1 base and J by 1 base, with 10 bases left in between. CDR3 protein: CASSQVLFQNTGELFF. The DNA for the CDR3 is TGCGCCAGCAGCCAAGTTTTATTTCAGAACACCGGGGAGCTGTTTTTT.

This clonotype was counted many times. This chain uses TRBV6-5 with TRBJ2-7; D may be TRBD1 (5 bases). This CDR3 comprises 14 residues. The V and J ends lost 3 bases and 3 bases respectively, with 12 bases between them. Germline loops: CDR1 MNHEY, CDR2 SVGAGI. As DNA, the CDR3 is TGTGCCAGCAGTTATGACAGCAGAAACTACGAGCAGTACTTC. It yields the protein CASSYDSRNYEQYF.

This rearrangement joins TRBV5-1 to TRBJ2-2; D is uncertain. The V gene lost 1 base and the J gene lost 5 bases, with 18 bases spanning the gap. Germline V CDR1 and CDR2: SGHRS, YFSETQ. This CDR3 is 17 amino acids long. The CDR3 nucleotides read TGCGCCAGCAGCTTGCCCACCCTGGGGTTCGGGACCGGGGAGCTGTTTTTT. Protein product: CASSLPTLGFGTGELFF.

This clonotype was counted at least ten times. The V and J genes are TRBV28 and TRBJ2-7, with 8 bases fitting TRBD1. Germline V gene lookup returns CDR1 MDHEN and CDR2 SYDVKM. Trimming took 3 bases from V and 6 from J; bases not matched to a gene: 7. The CDR3 is made up of 14 amino acids. The CDR3 sequence: CASSFPTGVGEQYF. CDR3 DNA sequence: TGTGCCAGCAGTTTCCCGACAGGGGTTGGCGAGCAGTACTTC.

This clonotype was detected only a few times. One base away lies a much larger clone, so this may be a sequencing read error. V and J are TRBV7-2 and TRBJ2-5; D perhaps matches TRBD2 (5 bases). CDR1 is SGHTA, CDR2 FQGNSA, per germline. The CDR3 sequence is 11 residues long. The CDR3 loop reads CASRVGETKYF. DNA of the CDR3: TGTGCCAGCAGAGTGGGAGAGACCAAGTACTTC.

This sequence joins TRBV19 and TRBJ1-1, with TRBD1 as a possible D gene (5 bases). The V end lost 4 bases, the J end lost 6 bases, and 15 bases lay between the germline ends. CDR3 size: 14 residues. Germline CDR1 LNHDA, CDR2 SQIVND (reference sequence). The CDR3 protein is CASSTSTGGAEAFF. The CDR3 bases are TGTGCCAGTAGTACATCAACCGGGGGTGCTGAAGCTTTCTTT.

This clonotype was counted ten times or more. The genes are TRBV20-1 and TRBJ2-7; D is ambiguous. The CDR3 is 13 amino acids. Germline V CDR1 and CDR2: DFQATT, SNEGSKA (reference sequence). Trimming left V 3 bases short and J 1 base short, with 10 bases between. CDR3 residues: CSARKLGSYEQYF. CDR3 nucleotide sequence: TGCAGTGCTAGGAAGCTAGGGTCCTACGAGCAGTACTTC.

This clonotype was observed a handful of times. At one end the junction does not follow the germline gene, possibly because of a read error. The CDR3 DNA sequence: TGCGCCAGCAGTATCTACAGGGAAGCCTGCGAGCAGTACTTC. Residues: CASSIYREACEQYF. V gene TRBV6-1 combines with J gene TRBJ2-7; D perhaps matches TRBD1 (6 bases). CDR1 is MNHNS and CDR2 is SASEGT in the germline V gene. CDR3 size: 14 residues.

This clonotype has at least ten counts. The V and J genes are TRBV20-1 and TRBJ1-5, with a tentative D call TRBD1 (5 bases). The V end was cut by 2 bases, the J end by 7 bases, with 9 bases between. This CDR3 region has 12 residues. CDR1 DFQATT and CDR2 SNEGSKA come from the germline V gene (reference sequence). Here the CDR3 reads CSARPTEQPQHF. Written as DNA, the CDR3 is TGCAGTGCTAGACCGACAGAGCAGCCCCAGCATTTT.

This clonotype was picked up a small number of times. The V gene is TRBV28, the J gene TRBJ2-2, with 7 bases fitting TRBD1. Germline CDR1 and CDR2: MDHEN and SYDVKM. The CDR3 sequence is 15 residues long. Unmatched junction bases numbered 2, after V lost 2 bases and J lost 2 bases. The CDR3: CASSLEGANTGELFF. The CDR3 DNA reads TGTGCCAGCAGTTTAGAGGGGGCTAACACCGGGGAGCTGTTTTTT. Supplemented by reference TRBV28 and TRBJ2-2, the full variable domain reads DVKVTQSSRYLVKRTGEKVFLECVQDMDHENMFWYRQDPGLGLRLIYFSYDVKMKEKGDIPEGYSVSREKKERFSLILESASTNQTSMYLCASSLEGANTGELFFGEGSRLTVL.

Remarks on this clonotype: A read error is likely, as this CDR3 ends without the conserved phenylalanine or tryptophan. The V gene is TRBV19, the J gene TRBJ1-5, with 8 bases that match TRBD1. This CDR3 spans 14 amino acids. CDR1 and CDR2 from the germline V gene are LNHDA and SQIVND (reference sequence). V was clipped by 6 bases and J by 10 bases; unmatched bases: 11. CDR3 protein: CASRTTGAPIPQHY. As DNA, the CDR3 is TGTGCCAGTAGAACGACAGGGGCCCCTATACCCCAGCATTAT.

This clonotype was seen many times. The chain is built from TRBV28 and TRBJ2-7; D is ambiguous. Trimming stripped 4 bases from V and 9 bases from J, with 16 bases between. The CDR3 contains 13 residues. The germline gives CDR1 MDHEN, CDR2 SYDVKM. The CDR3 loop is CASSSHQAPGQYF. CDR3 nucleotide sequence: TGTGCCAGCAGTTCCCATCAGGCCCCCGGGCAGTACTTC.

In its sample, this clonotype was seen many times. The chain is built from TRBV20-1 and TRBJ2-5, with D tentatively TRBD2 (7 bases). This CDR3 comprises 12 residues. Per germline, CDR1 DFQATT and CDR2 SNEGSKA (reference sequence). Trimming took 6 bases from V and 7 from J, leaving 15 bases between them. The CDR3 DNA follows: TGCAGTGCAGAACAGGGCGGGGGGACCCAGTACTTC. It specifies CSAEQGGGTQYF.

There are many counts of this clonotype. This chain uses TRBV11-2 with TRBJ1-1; TRBD1 matches at 8 bases. Looked up from germline, CDR1 is SGHAT and CDR2 is FQNNGV. After removal of 5 bases from V and 0 bases from J, the junction contained 5 bases not matched to a gene. This CDR3 is 15 amino acids long. As DNA, the CDR3 is TGTGCCAGCAGCCCAACGACAGGGGTGAACACTGAAGCTTTCTTT. This gives the protein CASSPTTGVNTEAFF.

This clonotype appeared many times. The chain is built from TRBV20-1 and TRBJ1-2; no firm D call. CDR3 length equals 12 residues. V lost 5 bases and J 8 bases, leaving 15 bases between the germline ends. CDR1 is DFQATT and CDR2 is SNEGSKA in the germline V gene (reference sequence). The CDR3 region has the DNA TGCAGTGCTCAGGAAAATCATTGGGGCTACACCTTC. Amino acid sequence: CSAQENHWGYTF.

This clonotype came up many times. This rearrangement joins TRBV6-2 or TRBV6-3 to TRBJ2-2; D perhaps matches TRBD1 (6 bases). The germline gives CDR1 MNHEY, CDR2 SVGEGT. The V end was cut by 6 bases, the J end by 4 bases, with 18 bases between. This CDR3 region has 16 residues. The CDR3 bases are TGTGCCAGCAGCACAGGGTACTCTACAGCCACCGGGGAGCTGTTTTTT. This sequence encodes CASSTGYSTATGELFF.

The gene calls are TRBV24-1 and TRBJ1-2, with D possibly matching TRBD1 (6 bases). There are 13 residues in the CDR3. The germline CDR1 and CDR2 sequences are KGHDR and SFDVKD. The ends were cut back, 5 bases at V and 4 bases at J, with 10 bases in the middle. The DNA of the CDR3 is TGTGCCACCAGTGGTAAAGGGGGCTATGGCTACACCTTC. Residues: CATSGKGGYGYTF.

This clonotype was recorded at least ten times. The rearrangement uses TRBV5-1 and TRBJ1-1, with TRBD1 identical over 8 bases. This CDR3 is built from 15 residues. The germline CDR1 and CDR2 sequences are SGHRS and YFSETQ. After removal of 4 bases from V and 4 bases from J, the junction contained 9 bases not matched to a gene. The CDR3, as DNA: TGCGCCAGCAGCCCGACCGGGACAGGTGCCACTGAAGCTTTCTTT. Amino acids: CASSPTGTGATEAFF. Full variable domain (missing parts from reference TRBV5-1 and TRBJ1-1): KAGVTQTPRYLIKTRGQQVTLSCSPISGHRSVSWYQQTPGQGLQFLFEYFSETQRNKGNFPGRFSGRQFSNSRSEMNVSTLELGDSALYLCASSPTGTGATEAFFGQGTRLTVV.

This clonotype was counted ten times or more. V gene TRBV7-3 combines with J gene TRBJ2-7; 7 bases map to TRBD1. Germline CDR1 SGHTA, CDR2 FQGTGA. Trimming at V came to 4 bases and at J to 5 bases, leaving 11 bases not matched to a gene. There are 15 residues in the CDR3. CDR3 protein: CASSYSGTAGDEQYF. The CDR3 coding sequence is TGTGCCAGCAGCTATTCCGGGACAGCCGGGGACGAGCAGTACTTC. Full variable domain (missing parts from reference TRBV7-3 and TRBJ2-7): GAGVSQTPSNKVTEKGKYVELRCDPISGHTALYWYRQSLGQGPEFLIYFQGTGAADDSGLPNDRFFAVRPEGSVSTLKIQRTERGDSAVYLCASSYSGTAGDEQYFGPGTRLTVT.

This clonotype appeared a few times. CDR3 amino acids: CASRVTDTQYF. The CDR3 coding sequence is TGTGCCAGCAGGGTGACAGATACGCAGTATTTT. V is TRBV28 and J is TRBJ2-3, with no clear D. The V end lost 6 bases, the J end lost 3 bases, and 4 bases lay between the germline ends. Germline CDR1 is MDHEN and CDR2 is SYDVKM. The CDR3 loop spans 11 amino acids.

Details on this clonotype: The conserved closing phenylalanine or tryptophan is absent in this CDR3, likely reflecting a read error. The gene calls are TRBV6-2 or TRBV6-3 and TRBJ2-7, with TRBD2 matching 12 bases. CDR1 is MNHEY and CDR2 is SVGEGT in the germline V gene. The V segment lost 2 bases and the J segment 0 bases; nucleotides outside the gene matches: 5. The CDR3 loop spans 17 amino acids. CDR3 nucleotide sequence: TGTGCCAGCAGTTACCCAACTAGCGGGGGGAACTCCTACGAGCAGTACTTA. Residues: CASSYPTSGGNSYEQYL.

The chain uses TRBV20-1 and TRBJ2-1; a possible D gene is TRBD2 (5 bases). The CDR3 spans 13 residues. Germline V CDR1 and CDR2: DFQATT, SNEGSKA (reference sequence). Trimming left V 2 bases short and J 3 bases short, with 8 bases between. The CDR3 DNA is TGCAGTGCTAGACGAGGAGGCTACAATGAGCAGTTCTTC. This codes for CSARRGGYNEQFF.

This clonotype appeared many times. The chain uses TRBV10-3 and TRBJ2-7; possible D gene TRBD2, 7 bases. CDR3 length: 16 residues. Trimming removed 0 bases at V and 1 base at J, with 13 bases between. Germline values: CDR1 ENHRY, CDR2 SYGVKD. The CDR3 DNA reads TGTGCCATCAGTGAGTCGACGGGGGGCCAGTCCTACGAGCAGTACTTC. Translated: CAISESTGGQSYEQYF.

At least ten counts were recorded for this clonotype. This chain connects TRBV20-1 to TRBJ1-2; 9 nucleotides line up with TRBD1. Germline lookup yields CDR1 DFQATT and CDR2 SNEGSKA (reference sequence). V shed 5 bases and J 7 bases; nucleotides not matched to a gene: 11. The CDR3 has 14 residues. The CDR3 reads CSAGDREGYSGYTF. DNA for the CDR3: TGCAGTGCTGGGGACAGGGAAGGTTACAGTGGCTACACCTTC.

This clonotype has at least ten counts. The V call is TRBV29-1, the J call TRBJ2-5; D unresolved. Germline CDR1 SQVTM, CDR2 ANQGSEA. The CDR3 covers 13 residues. V was shortened by 7 bases and J by 1 base, with 13 bases between the two germline ends. The chain's CDR3 is CSALDRLQETQYF. For the CDR3, the DNA is TGCAGCGCCCTAGATAGGCTCCAAGAGACCCAGTACTTC.

In this sample, this clonotype turned up many times. This chain links TRBV2 with TRBJ2-7; 10 nucleotides match TRBD1. Trimming took 6 bases from V and 2 from J; bases not matched to a gene: 1. Looked up from germline, CDR1 is SNHLY and CDR2 is FYNNEI. This CDR3 has 13 amino acids. This CDR3 reads CASRGTGAYEQYF. In DNA, the CDR3 is TGTGCCAGCAGAGGGACAGGGGCCTACGAGCAGTACTTC.